This T cell receptor beta chain is drawn from a study of neoadjuvant anti-PD-1 for oral cavity cancer. Noted time point: after neoadjuvant nivolumab, at surgical resection. Profiling relied on immunoSEQ multiplex PCR, and the TCRdb table lists in-frame clones only, not all of them. The data hold fewer than 15,000 clones, with 65% to 85% observed a single time. Trimming took 4 bases from V and 5 from J, leaving 17 bases between them. CDR1 and CDR2 from the germline V gene are MDHEN and SYDVKM. The CDR3 consists of 15 residues. This rearrangement joins TRBV28 to TRBJ2-5; the D call may be TRBD1 or TRBD2 (6 bases each). The sample was PBMCs, taken after nivolumab (anti-PD-1) treatment. This TCR derives from a person aged 40-85 years with oral cavity squamous cell carcinoma. For the CDR3, the DNA is TGTGCCAGCAGTTCTATAACAGGGCTAGCGGAGACCCAGTACTTC. It encodes CASSSITGLAETQYF.